The following is a T cell receptor (beta chain) sequence with its context. Per the authors' pipeline: Reference gene primer amplification gave nucleated cell count estimates. TCRdb keeps only in-frame clones here, not all; method: immunoSEQ multiplex PCR. For V, J and clone size, that table is used; D and trimming come from the DNA. Here the sample spans approximately 80,000 clones, 81% being singletons. This sample was included in a study of blood T cell repertoires in COVID-19. Study information: Acute and convalescent COVID-19 samples came from the United States, Italy and Spain. PBMCs, B-cell-depleted T cells, or T cells provided the cDNA or gDNA that made up the material.

This sequence was found in an elderly man with acute or convalescent COVID-19. The sequenced material came from peripheral blood.

The CDR3 nucleotides are TGTGCCAGCTCACCAAGGACACCGAACACCGGGGAGCTGTTTTTT. Translated, it gives CASSPRTPNTGELFF. The chain joins TRBV18 to TRBJ2-2, with D possibly being TRBD1 (5 bases). Germline lookup yields CDR1 KGHSH and CDR2 LQKENI. CDR3 size: 15 residues. Trimming took 2 bases from V and 0 from J, leaving 7 bases between them.